Below, one T cell receptor beta chain is given with its context. What it recognizes is unknown. Measured with immunoSEQ multiplex PCR; TCRdb has only the in-frame clones, and not every one. The sample has roughly 50,000 clones, approximately 88% seen once. This sample is part of a study of T cell responses to AZD1222 COVID-19 vaccine. The wider study: Second doses that came at about 4 or about 12 weeks were put together. Study findings and constraints: Spike was spanned by vaccine-associated CD4 TCRs, with dominance at 160-218 and 743-854. None of the repertoires were sampled until the peak T cell response had passed.

Germline CDR1 and CDR2: KGHSH and LQKENI. There are 15 residues in the CDR3. V was trimmed by 8 bases and J by 6 bases, leaving 17 bases between them. Source: peripheral blood, taken on day 0 of AZD1222 vaccination. The chain has TRBV18 and TRBJ1-6; possible D gene TRBD1, 5 bases. This TCR was recovered from an adult in good health. CDR3 sequence: CASTTQGLPNSPLHF. For the CDR3, the DNA is TGTGCCAGCACTACCCAGGGTTTGCCTAATTCACCCCTCCACTTT.